The source of this TCR beta chain is a study of sequential checkpoint blockade in melanoma. The overall study: Maintenance nivolumab came after either treatment sequence.

Germline CDR1 reads MGHRA; CDR2 reads YSYEKL. Trimming took 0 bases from V and 6 from J, leaving 13 bases between them. This CDR3 is built from 15 residues. Clones were read by immunoSEQ multiplex PCR, and TCRdb kept only the in-frame ones, dropping some. In the table there are 30,000 to 40,000 clones, roughly 85% of which are singletons. The treatment: randomized to nivolumab then ipilimumab (arm A) or the reverse (arm B). Patients had received no earlier DNA-damaging chemotherapy. Sorted cells were live CD3+CD8+, lacking CD19 and CD56, from PBMCs. This sequence was found in a human donor with melanoma. J is TRBJ2-3 and V is TRBV4-1; possibly TRBD1 for D (6 bases). Material: CD8+ T cells sorted from blood (inferred from file names), obtained from a patient given nivolumab and ipilimumab in sequence. CDR3 sequence: CASSQDPRGSDTQYF. In DNA form, the CDR3 reads TGCGCCAGCAGCCAAGATCCCAGGGGTTCCGATACGCAGTATTTT.